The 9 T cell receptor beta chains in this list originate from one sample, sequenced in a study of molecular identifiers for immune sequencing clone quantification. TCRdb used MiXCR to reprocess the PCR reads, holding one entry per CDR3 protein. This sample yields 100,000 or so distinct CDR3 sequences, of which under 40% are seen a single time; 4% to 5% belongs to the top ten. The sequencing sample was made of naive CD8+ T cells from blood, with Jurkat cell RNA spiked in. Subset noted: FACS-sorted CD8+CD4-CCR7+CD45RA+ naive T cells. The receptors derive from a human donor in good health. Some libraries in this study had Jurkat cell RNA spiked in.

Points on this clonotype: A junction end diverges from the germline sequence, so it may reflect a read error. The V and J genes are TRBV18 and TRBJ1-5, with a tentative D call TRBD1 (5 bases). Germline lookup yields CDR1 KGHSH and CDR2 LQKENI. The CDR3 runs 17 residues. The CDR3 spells CAGSPGPSVYSNQPQHF. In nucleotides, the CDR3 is TGTGCCGGCTCACCGGGACCCTCAGTCTATAGCAATCAGCCCCAGCATTTT.

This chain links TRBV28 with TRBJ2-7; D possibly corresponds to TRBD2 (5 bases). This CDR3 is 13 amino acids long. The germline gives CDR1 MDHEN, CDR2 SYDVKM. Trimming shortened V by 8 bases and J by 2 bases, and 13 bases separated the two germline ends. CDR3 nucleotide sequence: TGTGCCAGCGGAGGACTCAAGCCCTACGAGCAGTACTTC. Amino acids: CASGGLKPYEQYF. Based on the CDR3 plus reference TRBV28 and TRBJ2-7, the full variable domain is DVKVTQSSRYLVKRTGEKVFLECVQDMDHENMFWYRQDPGLGLRLIYFSYDVKMKEKGDIPEGYSVSREKKERFSLILESASTNQTSMYLCASGGLKPYEQYFGPGTRLTVT.

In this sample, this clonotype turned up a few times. The CDR3 region has the DNA TGTGCCAGCAGTGTTGAGGGGATCACTGAAGCTTTCTTT. It translates to CASSVEGITEAFF. The V and J genes are TRBV25-1 and TRBJ1-1, with D maybe TRBD1 (5 bases). Looked up from germline, CDR1 is MGHDK and CDR2 is SYGVNS. With 4 bases removed from V and 4 bases from J, the gap between germline ends came to 10 bases. The CDR3 spans 13 residues. Together with reference TRBV25-1 and TRBJ1-1, the CDR3 gives the full variable domain: EADIYQTPRYLVIGTGKKITLECSQTMGHDKMYWYQQDPGMELHLIHYSYGVNSTEKGDLSSESTVSRIRTEHFPLTLESARPSHTSQYLCASSVEGITEAFFGQGTRLTVV.

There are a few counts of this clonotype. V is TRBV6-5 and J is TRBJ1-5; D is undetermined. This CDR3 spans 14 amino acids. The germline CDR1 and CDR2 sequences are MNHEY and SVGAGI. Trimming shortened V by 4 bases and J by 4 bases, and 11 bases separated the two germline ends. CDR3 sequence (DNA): TGTGCCAGCAGTTCCGACTCGCCGAATCAGCCCCAGCATTTT. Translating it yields CASSSDSPNQPQHF.

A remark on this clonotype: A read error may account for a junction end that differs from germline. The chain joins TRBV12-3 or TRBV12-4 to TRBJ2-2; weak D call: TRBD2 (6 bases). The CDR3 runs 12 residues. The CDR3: CAWQEGTGELLF. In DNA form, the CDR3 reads TGTGCTTGGCAGGAGGGAACCGGGGAGCTGCTTTTT.

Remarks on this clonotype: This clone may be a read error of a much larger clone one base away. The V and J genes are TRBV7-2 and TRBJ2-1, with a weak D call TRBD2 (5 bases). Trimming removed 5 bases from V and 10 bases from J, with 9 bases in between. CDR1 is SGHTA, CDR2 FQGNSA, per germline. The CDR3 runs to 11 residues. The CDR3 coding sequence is TGTGCCAGCAGCATACTAGGCGAGCAGTTCTTC. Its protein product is CASSILGEQFF.

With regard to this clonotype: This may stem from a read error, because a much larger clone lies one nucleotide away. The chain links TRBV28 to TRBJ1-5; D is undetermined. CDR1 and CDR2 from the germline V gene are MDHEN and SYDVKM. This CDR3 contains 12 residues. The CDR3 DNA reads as TGTACCAGCAGTGAGGGCAGGCAGCCCCAGCATTTT. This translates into CTSSEGRQPQHF. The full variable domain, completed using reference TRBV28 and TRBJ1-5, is DVKVTQSSRYLVKRTGEKVFLECVQDMDHENMFWYRQDPGLGLRLIYFSYDVKMKEKGDIPEGYSVSREKKERFSLILESASTNQTSMYLCTSSEGRQPQHFGDGTRLSIL.

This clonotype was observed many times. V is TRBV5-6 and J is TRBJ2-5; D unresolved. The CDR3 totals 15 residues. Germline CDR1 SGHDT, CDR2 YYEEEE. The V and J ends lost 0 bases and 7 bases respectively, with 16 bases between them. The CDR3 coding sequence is TGTGCCAGCAGCTTGGCCGGTAAGGCACCGGCGACCCAGTACTTC. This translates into CASSLAGKAPATQYF.

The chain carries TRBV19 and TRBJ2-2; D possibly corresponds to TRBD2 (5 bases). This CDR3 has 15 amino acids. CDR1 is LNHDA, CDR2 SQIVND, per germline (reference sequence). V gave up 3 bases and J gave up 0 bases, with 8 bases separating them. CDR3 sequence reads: CASSMSGTNTGELFF. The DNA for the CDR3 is TGTGCCAGTAGTATGTCGGGGACGAACACCGGGGAGCTGTTTTTT. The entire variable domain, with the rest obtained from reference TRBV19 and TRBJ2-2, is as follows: DGGITQSPKYLFRKEGQNVTLSCEQNLNHDAMYWYRQDPGQGLRLIYYSQIVNDFQKGDIAEGYSVSREKKESFPLTVTSAQKNPTAFYLCASSMSGTNTGELFFGEGSRLTVL.